The present TCR beta chain was sequenced within a study of cytomegalovirus exposure and HLA in healthy donors. The trim removed 2 bases at V and 5 bases at J, leaving 7 bases unmatched. Germline assignment: CDR1 MNHNS and CDR2 SASEGT. This CDR3 has 15 amino acids. 60 Vbeta and 13 Jbeta primers were used in PCR. The method was immunoSEQ multiplex PCR; TCRdb's version includes in-frame clones alone and lacks a portion of them. This sample yields fewer than 150,000 clones, of which roughly four fifths are seen a single time; around 2.3% belongs to the top ten. This chain links TRBV6-1 with TRBJ2-5; the match to TRBD1 covers 8 bases. The sample was PBMCs. The sequence was collected from a woman aged 18-29 years in good health and CMV-seronegative. This chain's CDR3 is CASSEQQGADETQYF. CDR3 nucleotides: TGTGCCAGCAGTGAACAGCAGGGGGCGGATGAGACCCAGTACTTC.